This T cell receptor (beta chain) was recovered during a study of cytotoxic CD8 clonotypes in ibrutinib-treated CLL. Study-level points and caveats: The study found clonality rose at ibrutinib response, then fell toward baseline at progression. Sustained-remission patients were sampled at one set of times and progressing patients at different ones.

Note on this clone: As yet, its antigen is unknown.

Libraries were prepared by immunoSEQ multiplex PCR; TCRdb keeps only in-frame clonotypes and omits some of them. The table lists roughly 200,000 clones, around 72% of them singletons. The source material was PBMCs, sampled after 24 months of ibrutinib treatment. The receptor was isolated from a human donor with chronic lymphocytic leukemia.

The CDR3 region has the DNA TGTGCCAGCAGTTACGCGTCCCCGTCGGCTTCCTACGAGCAGTACTTC. Translated: CASSYASPSASYEQYF. This chain links TRBV6-6 with TRBJ2-7; D not resolved. CDR1 is MNHNY, CDR2 SVGAGI, per germline (reference sequence). This CDR3 has 16 residues. V shed 2 bases and J shed 1 base, with 15 bases lying between them.